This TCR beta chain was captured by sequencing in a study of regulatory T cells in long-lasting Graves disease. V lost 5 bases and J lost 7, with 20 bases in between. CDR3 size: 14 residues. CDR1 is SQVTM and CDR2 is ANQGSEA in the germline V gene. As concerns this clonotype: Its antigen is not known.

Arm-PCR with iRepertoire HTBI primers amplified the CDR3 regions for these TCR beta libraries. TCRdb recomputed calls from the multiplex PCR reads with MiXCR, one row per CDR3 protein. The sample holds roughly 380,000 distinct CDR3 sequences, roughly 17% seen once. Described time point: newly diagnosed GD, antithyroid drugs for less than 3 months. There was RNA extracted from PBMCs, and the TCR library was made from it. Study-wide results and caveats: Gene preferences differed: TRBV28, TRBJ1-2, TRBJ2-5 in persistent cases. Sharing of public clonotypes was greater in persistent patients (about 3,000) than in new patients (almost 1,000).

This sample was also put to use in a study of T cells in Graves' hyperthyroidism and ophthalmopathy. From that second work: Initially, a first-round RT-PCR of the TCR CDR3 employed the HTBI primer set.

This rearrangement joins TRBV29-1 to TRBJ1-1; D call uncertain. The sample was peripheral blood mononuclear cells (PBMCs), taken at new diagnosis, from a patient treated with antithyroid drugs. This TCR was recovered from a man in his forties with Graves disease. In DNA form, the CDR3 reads TGCAGCGTTAGGCAGTTCGGAACGCGGGATGAAGCTTTCTTT. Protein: CSVRQFGTRDEAFF.